These 10 T cell receptor beta chains were sequenced from one sample in a study of tumor-infiltrating lymphocytes in oesophageal squamous cell carcinoma listed by TCRdb under 2016. Library preparation employed PCR. The data were produced on an Illumina HiSeq 2000. TCRdb reanalyzed the raw reads on its own, using fastp at Q25 for trimming and MiXCR for clone calling, and kept in-frame beta chains. For every CDR3 protein sequence, its rows merge into one entry that carries the most common genes and DNA. The sample table records about 11,000 distinct CDR3 sequences; roughly half of these occur just once. The ten biggest clones cover approximately 26% of the sample. Sequencing used esophageal tumor tissue. These receptors were taken from a male donor with esophageal squamous cell carcinoma.

This clonotype was found a few times. The chain has TRBV24-1 and TRBJ2-3; D is ambiguous. The CDR3 extends over 14 amino acids. Germline assignment: CDR1 KGHDR and CDR2 SFDVKD. V lost 5 bases to trimming and J lost 4 bases, with 12 bases between them. The CDR3 DNA reads as TGTGCCACCAGTGCTGCAGAGACGGCAGATACGCAGTATTTT. Protein product: CATSAAETADTQYF.

Comments on this clonotype: One base away lies a much larger clone, so this may be a sequencing read error. The chain couples TRBV27 to TRBJ2-3; D is perhaps TRBD2 (5 bases). CDR1 is MNHEY, CDR2 SMNVEV, per germline (reference sequence). The CDR3 consists of 14 residues. This chain's CDR3 is CTSSPRGRPGELYF. CDR3 sequence (DNA): TGCACCAGCAGTCCTCGAGGGCGGCCCGGGGAGCTGTATTTT.

This chain links TRBV7-2 with TRBJ2-4, with D maybe TRBD1 (5 bases). TRBJ2-7 matches the DNA end more closely, so the J call is doubtful. CDR1 and CDR2 from the germline V gene are SGHTA and FQGNSA. This CDR3 has 13 amino acids. The CDR3 here is CASSLMTAGEQYF. The CDR3 nucleotides read TGTGCCAGCAGCTTAATGACAGCAGGCGAGCAGTACTTC.

The chain recombines TRBV24-1 with TRBJ2-5; 8 bases fit TRBD1. The end of the DNA fits TRBJ2-1 better, so the J call may be wrong. CDR1 KGHDR and CDR2 SFDVKD come from the germline V gene. The CDR3 extends over 15 amino acids. The CDR3 reads CATGQGVTKFNEQFF. The CDR3 bases are TGTGCCACCGGACAGGGAGTAACGAAGTTCAATGAGCAGTTCTTC.

This clonotype rates as medium-sized. This chain connects TRBV7-9 to TRBJ2-7; no definite D call. The CDR3 is 12 amino acids. Trimming removed 5 bases from V and 1 base from J, with 6 bases in between. Germline V gene lookup returns CDR1 SEHNR and CDR2 FQNEAQ (reference sequence). As DNA, the CDR3 is TGTGCCAGCAGCCCCACTTCCTACGAGCAGTACTTC. Its protein is CASSPTSYEQYF.

The chain has TRBV7-6 and TRBJ2-3; 13 nucleotides match TRBD2. Judging by the DNA end, TRBJ2-7 fits better; the J call may be wrong. The CDR3 runs to 14 residues. Germline V lookup: CDR1 SGHVS, CDR2 FNYEAQ. CDR3 bases: TGTGCCAGCAGCCGGACTAGCGGGAGTTACGAGCAGTACTTC. The encoded protein is CASSRTSGSYEQYF.

This sequence joins TRBV7-2 and TRBJ2-5; a weak D match, TRBD1 (6 bases). With the DNA end fitting TRBJ2-4 better, the J assignment may be wrong. The CDR3 covers 12 residues. Germline CDR1 SGHTA, CDR2 FQGNSA. In DNA, the CDR3 is TGTGCCAGCAGCTCACAGGGTTTCATTCAGTACTTC. This gives the protein CASSSQGFIQYF.

This clonotype was seen ten or more times. This rearrangement joins TRBV5-1 to TRBJ2-7; TRBD1 is a possible D gene (6 bases). V was trimmed by 0 bases and J by 5 bases, leaving 21 bases between them. Looked up from germline, CDR1 is SGHRS and CDR2 is YFSETQ. There are 17 residues in the CDR3. This chain's CDR3 is CASSLGASGTQSDEQYF. The CDR3 DNA reads as TGCGCCAGCAGCTTGGGGGCCTCAGGGACACAATCCGACGAGCAGTACTTC.

The chain is built from TRBV7-8 and TRBJ2-1; TRBD1 is a possible D gene (6 bases). Gene TRBJ1-2 matches the end of the DNA better, so the J call may be wrong. The CDR3 is 13 amino acids. Germline V gene lookup returns CDR1 SGHVS and CDR2 FQNEAQ. In DNA form, the CDR3 reads TGTGCCAGCAGTTCAGGGGACCCCTATGGCTACACCTTC. Translated, it gives CASSSGDPYGYTF.

The V call is TRBV6-6, the J call TRBJ2-1; the D is unclear. The DNA end lines up better with TRBJ1-1; the J call may be wrong. This CDR3 has 11 amino acids. Germline CDR1 and CDR2: MNHNY and SVGAGI (reference sequence). This chain's CDR3 is CASRKNTEAFF. The CDR3 DNA sequence: TGTGCCAGCAGGAAGAACACTGAAGCTTTCTTT.